This TCR beta chain was sequenced during a study of breast tumors, draining lymph nodes, adjacent tissues. This clonotype was observed a handful of times. Its antigen is not identified. The germline V and J ends were trimmed by 4 bases and 6 bases, with 17 bases remaining between them. The V gene's germline CDR1 is SGHDT and CDR2 YYEEEE. The CDR3 is made up of 14 amino acids. Study-wide results and caveats: Tumor repertoires ranked between lymph nodes and nontumor tissue in diversity, with V and J gene preferences.

Axillary draining lymph nodes of breast cancer patients supplied the node samples. TCRdb ran MiXCR on the multiplex PCR reads and lists one entry per CDR3 protein. The sample has 250,000 or so distinct CDR3 sequences; more than 30% are singletons. The sequence came from a female donor with breast cancer. Some clones in this sample may be carry-over from other donors' samples. Sequenced sample: axillary lymph node tissue. The rearrangement joins TRBV5-6 to TRBJ2-7, with D uncertain. CDR3 sequence: CASSLGKAGSEQYF. Written as DNA, the CDR3 is TGTGCCAGCAGCCTGGGGAAGGCTGGGTCCGAGCAGTACTTC.